One and the same sample provided the 15 T cell receptor beta chains below, sequenced in a study of T cells in Graves' hyperthyroidism and ophthalmopathy. The investigators amplified TCR beta CDR3 regions from RNA transcripts. The HTBI primer set drove a first-round RT-PCR of the TCR CDR3. TCRdb processed the multiplex PCR reads anew with MiXCR; each CDR3 protein has one entry. The profile covers over 700,000 distinct CDR3 sequences, with about a third appearing a single time and 30% to 40% taken by the ten largest. Sequences were obtained from blood. The receptor set was obtained from a woman aged 40 to 50 with Graves' hyperthyroidism.

The table lists this clonotype with a few counts. The chain is built from TRBV27 and TRBJ1-1; 8 bases map to TRBD1. Germline trimming cut 5 bases from V and 5 bases from J; bases unmatched to any gene: 7. Germline lookup yields CDR1 MNHEY and CDR2 SMNVEV (reference sequence). This CDR3 comprises 14 residues. In DNA, the CDR3 is TGTGCCAGCAGTACCAGGGGGCCGTGGACTGAAGCTTTCTTT. Amino acids: CASSTRGPWTEAFF.

This clonotype turned up a few times. The chain is built from TRBV19 and TRBJ2-2; D remains unclear. The CDR3 spans 14 residues. Looked up from germline, CDR1 is LNHDA and CDR2 is SQIVND (reference sequence). The V end lost 3 bases, the J end lost 4 bases, and 9 bases lay between the germline ends. CDR3 sequence (DNA): TGTGCCAGTAGTATGCGCGACTCCACCGGGGAGCTGTTTTTT. Its protein product is CASSMRDSTGELFF. The full variable domain, completed using reference TRBV19 and TRBJ2-2, is DGGITQSPKYLFRKEGQNVTLSCEQNLNHDAMYWYRQDPGQGLRLIYYSQIVNDFQKGDIAEGYSVSREKKESFPLTVTSAQKNPTAFYLCASSMRDSTGELFFGEGSRLTVL.

This clonotype has only one observation. Germline is not matched at one junction end, which may reflect a read error. The chain employs TRBV19 and TRBJ1-1; TRBD1 matches 9 bases. CDR1 is LNHDA, CDR2 SQIVND, per germline (reference sequence). This CDR3 contains 13 residues. This chain's CDR3 is CASSAQGAPEAFF. The CDR3 bases are TGTGCCAGTAGTGCACAGGGGGCCCCTGAGGCTTTCTTT.

The chain is built from TRBV6-5 and TRBJ2-5; unclear D gene. The germline gives CDR1 MNHEY, CDR2 SVGAGI. CDR3 length equals 16 residues. Trimming stripped 4 bases from V and 3 bases from J, with 18 bases between. The CDR3 loop is CASSSPSQDSKETQYF. DNA of the CDR3: TGTGCCAGCAGTTCTCCTTCACAAGATTCGAAAGAGACCCAGTACTTC.

The sample holds many counts of this clonotype. The V gene is TRBV20-1, the J gene TRBJ1-2; 10 bases agree with TRBD1. The CDR3 covers 14 residues. CDR1 and CDR2 from the germline V gene are DFQATT and SNEGSKA (reference sequence). Trimming removed 3 bases from V and 8 bases from J; junction bases left unmatched: 9. The DNA for the CDR3 is TGCAGTGCTAGGTCAAGTGGGACAGGGGAAGGCTACACCTTC. It translates to CSARSSGTGEGYTF.

The CDR3 protein is CASSPQGTGGPSAEAFF. The CDR3 bases are TGTGCCAGCAGTCCCCAGGGGACAGGGGGCCCAAGCGCTGAAGCTTTCTTT. The J gene is TRBJ1-1, the V gene TRBV6-5, with 12 positions matching TRBD1. From germline, CDR1 is MNHEY and CDR2 SVGAGI. J was trimmed by 6 bases and V by 5 bases; bases with no gene match: 13. The CDR3 runs to 17 residues.

This clonotype was seen only a few times. The V and J genes are TRBV6-1 and TRBJ1-5; 9 bases are shared with TRBD1. From germline, CDR1 is MNHNS and CDR2 SASEGT. The CDR3 covers 15 residues. V trimming: 3 bases; J trimming: 8 bases; junction bases outside the gene matches: 8. The CDR3 DNA sequence: TGTGCCAGCAGTGATGGGACAGGGAGGTCGGAGCCCCAGCATTTT. It translates to CASSDGTGRSEPQHF.

This clonotype has just one count. The chain recombines TRBV25-1 with TRBJ1-3; no definite D call. Trimming took off 8 bases at V and 4 bases at J, with 15 bases between the two ends. Germline V gene data show CDR1 as MGHDK and CDR2 as SYGVNS. The CDR3 is 14 residues long. The CDR3, as DNA: TGTGCCAGCCAAGTTTTAGAGGGCGGAAACACCATATATTTT. Translating gives CASQVLEGGNTIYF.

This clonotype was seen only a few times. CDR3 in DNA: TGTGCCAACAGTCAGAGGACAGGTCGGGAGACCCAGTACTTC. Its translation is CANSQRTGRETQYF. The gene calls are TRBV7-2 and TRBJ2-5; 7 bases align to TRBD1. In germline, CDR1 is SGHTA, CDR2 FQGNSA. This CDR3 is built from 14 residues. After removal of 10 bases from V and 5 bases from J, the junction contained 13 bases not matched to a gene.

V usage is TRBV20-1 and J usage is TRBJ2-7; no clear D. V was pared by 3 bases and J by 1 base, with 13 bases between. This CDR3 has 14 residues. Germline-derived CDR1 and CDR2 are DFQATT and SNEGSKA (reference sequence). In DNA form, the CDR3 reads TGCAGTGCTAGTTCCCCCAAGGGATCCTACGAGCAGTACTTC. It is translated as CSASSPKGSYEQYF.

A few counts support this clonotype. The chain combines TRBV7-2 with TRBJ1-2; 9 bases align to TRBD1. CDR1 is SGHTA and CDR2 is FQGNSA in the germline V gene. The CDR3 covers 17 residues. The junction had 16 bases not matched to a gene; V was cut back by 6 bases and J by 5 bases. The CDR3 loop is CASSYTGTGFLWYGYTF. The CDR3 nucleotides are TGTGCCAGCAGTTACACCGGGACAGGGTTCCTTTGGTATGGCTACACCTTC.

This clonotype was counted ten times or more. This chain links TRBV2 with TRBJ1-3; no clear D. CDR1 SNHLY and CDR2 FYNNEI come from the germline V gene. The V end was cut by 6 bases, the J end by 2 bases, with 14 bases between. The CDR3 is 15 residues long. CDR3 coding DNA: TGTGCCAGCAGCCCCCGGTCTGCGACTGGAAACACCATATATTTT. It yields the protein CASSPRSATGNTIYF.

There are a few counts of this clonotype. The gene calls are TRBV19 and TRBJ1-6; D perhaps matches TRBD1 (5 bases). CDR1 is LNHDA and CDR2 is SQIVND in the germline V gene (reference sequence). The CDR3 has 15 residues. The germline V and J ends were trimmed by 8 bases and 9 bases, with 20 bases remaining between them. The CDR3 loop is CASRIRDDEGSPLHF. Written as DNA, the CDR3 is TGTGCCAGTCGAATCCGGGACGACGAAGGTTCACCCCTCCACTTT.

This sequence joins TRBV7-2 and TRBJ2-2; D tentatively reads TRBD1 or TRBD2 (6 bases each). Germline V CDR1 and CDR2: SGHTA, FQGNSA. V lost 3 bases, J lost 6 bases, and 14 bases lay in between. CDR3 size: 15 residues. As DNA, the CDR3 is TGTGCCAGCAGCTTGGTGCTAGGGGGGTCCGGGGAGCTGTTTTTT. Translation gives CASSLVLGGSGELFF. The full variable domain, rest sourced from reference TRBV7-2 and TRBJ2-2, is GAGVSQSPSNKVTEKGKDVELRCDPISGHTALYWYRQSLGQGLEFLIYFQGNSAPDKSGLPSDRFSAERTGGSVSTLTIQRTQQEDSAVYLCASSLVLGGSGELFFGEGSRLTVL.

Comment on this clonotype: A single base separates this from a much larger clone, so it may be a read error. The chain has TRBV7-9 and TRBJ2-5; 7 nucleotides align to TRBD2. Germline CDR1 SEHNR, CDR2 FQNEAQ (reference sequence). The V and J ends lost 2 bases and 9 bases, in that order; junction bases with no gene match: 12. The CDR3 contains 15 residues. The CDR3 region is CASSLSRRGELAQYF. CDR3 bases: TGTGCCAGCAGCTTAAGCCGACGGGGGGAGTTGGCCCAGTACTTC.